One and the same sample provided the 19 T cell receptor beta chains below, sequenced in a study of CD8+ T cells in alopecia areata. Investigators isolated RNA and reverse transcribed it into cDNA to act as the sequencing template. TCRdb's table, derived via immunoSEQ multiplex PCR, lists solely in-frame clones and lacks some. The sample lists some 200,000 clones; about 60% were seen once. Treatment here: oral pan-JAK inhibitor, 5-10 mg twice daily. Sequenced here: CD4+ T cells sorted from blood, sampled at week 4, from a patient treated with tofacitinib. The receptors shown here come from a human donor with alopecia areata.

CDR3 DNA sequence: TGCAGCGTTGAATGGCGGGGGTACCAAGAGACCCAGTACTTC. Amino acid sequence: CSVEWRGYQETQYF. V is TRBV29-1 and J is TRBJ2-5; 7 bases align to TRBD2. V lost 2 bases to trimming and J lost 0 bases; unmatched junction nucleotides: 3. Germline V gives CDR1 SQVTM, CDR2 ANQGSEA. The CDR3 sequence is 14 residues long.

The rearrangement uses TRBV30 and TRBJ1-4, with D perhaps matching TRBD1 (6 bases). The germline gives CDR1 GTSNPN, CDR2 SVGIG (reference sequence). V lost 3 bases to trimming and J lost 5 bases, with 16 bases between them. This CDR3 is built from 15 residues. CDR3 protein: CAWSRPGQRNEKLFF. The CDR3 coding sequence is TGTGCCTGGAGCCGACCGGGACAAAGGAATGAAAAACTGTTTTTT.

The chain has TRBV7-9 and TRBJ2-5; 8 bases map to TRBD1. CDR1 is SEHNR and CDR2 is FQNEAQ in the germline V gene (reference sequence). The ends lost 1 base at V and 4 bases at J; junction bases unmatched: 11. This CDR3 comprises 17 residues. The CDR3 reads CASSLEGPGGMGETQYF. In DNA form, the CDR3 reads TGTGCCAGCAGCTTAGAAGGGCCAGGGGGCATGGGAGAGACCCAGTACTTC. The whole variable domain, remainder taken from reference TRBV7-9 and TRBJ2-5, is DTGVSQNPRHKITKRGQNVTFRCDPISEHNRLYWYRQTLGQGPEFLTYFQNEAQLEKSRLLSDRFSAERPKGSFSTLEIQRTEQGDSAMYLCASSLEGPGGMGETQYFGPGTRLLVL.

About this clone: Other DNA sequences from this sample encode an identical CDR3 as well. The chain has TRBV14 and TRBJ2-5, with TRBD2 matching 13 bases. The junction had 5 bases not matched to a gene; V was cut back by 2 bases and J by 5 bases. CDR1 is SGHDN, CDR2 FVKESK, per germline. The CDR3 contains 16 residues. The CDR3 is CASSQRTSGGRETQYF. CDR3 coding DNA: TGTGCCAGCAGCCAAAGGACTAGCGGGGGCCGGGAGACCCAGTACTTC.

This clone was seen just once. The chain couples TRBV28 to TRBJ1-2; TRBD1 matches 8 bases. Germline values: CDR1 MDHEN, CDR2 SYDVKM. The ends lost 6 bases at V and 7 bases at J; junction bases unmatched: 7. The CDR3 loop spans 13 amino acids. The CDR3 here is CASRGTGAFGYTF. The CDR3 DNA follows: TGTGCCAGCAGGGGGACAGGCGCTTTTGGCTACACCTTC.

CDR3 nucleotides: TGTGCCAGCAGTGAGGGGGCCTGGGGCTACACCTTC. It translates to CASSEGAWGYTF. The V call is TRBV9, the J call TRBJ1-2; TRBD1 aligns across 7 bases. The CDR3 is 12 amino acids. Trimming at V came to 5 bases and at J to 8 bases, leaving 6 bases not matched to a gene. Germline-derived CDR1 and CDR2 are SGDLS and YYNGEE.

This clone appeared a single time. The chain carries TRBV30 and TRBJ1-2, with D uncertain. The CDR3 spans 14 residues. V was trimmed by 2 bases and J by 0 bases, leaving 10 bases between them. CDR1 and CDR2 from the germline V gene are GTSNPN and SVGIG (reference sequence). The chain's CDR3 is CAWSMQRTNYGYTF. In nucleotides, the CDR3 is TGTGCCTGGAGTATGCAGCGAACTAACTATGGCTACACCTTC.

V and J are TRBV30 and TRBJ1-5; tentatively, D is TRBD1 (5 bases). The V end was cut by 3 bases, the J end by 3 bases, with 9 bases between. Germline loops: CDR1 GTSNPN, CDR2 SVGIG (reference sequence). CDR3 length: 13 amino acids. The CDR3, as DNA: TGTGCCTGGAGCCCCGGGACCAATCAGCCCCAGCATTTT. It encodes CAWSPGTNQPQHF.

The rearrangement joins TRBV5-6 to TRBJ1-2; D possibly corresponds to TRBD1 (5 bases). V shed 6 bases and J shed 4 bases, with 16 bases lying between them. Germline CDR1 and CDR2: SGHDT and YYEEEE. This CDR3 has 14 amino acids. CDR3 nucleotide sequence: TGTGCCAGCACCCCGCTCCAGGGCTCCTATGGCTACACCTTC. It codes for CASTPLQGSYGYTF.

The chain joins TRBV30 to TRBJ2-7, with D tentatively TRBD1 (6 bases). The V and J ends lost 3 bases and 7 bases respectively, with 10 bases between them. Per germline, CDR1 GTSNPN and CDR2 SVGIG (reference sequence). There are 11 residues in the CDR3. Here the CDR3 reads CAWRGQSEQYF. The CDR3 coding sequence is TGTGCCTGGAGGGGACAATCAGAGCAGTACTTC.

The genes are TRBV7-2 and TRBJ1-2; weak D call: TRBD1 (5 bases). The length of the CDR3 is 13 residues. V was trimmed by 2 bases and J by 2 bases, leaving 6 bases between them. Per germline, CDR1 SGHTA and CDR2 FQGNSA. The CDR3 DNA follows: TGTGCCAGCAGCTTATACAGGAACTATGGCTACACCTTC. The encoded protein is CASSLYRNYGYTF.

This clone was observed a single time. The V call is TRBV29-1, the J call TRBJ2-5, with 9 bases fitting TRBD1. The CDR3 is 14 residues long. The junction had 12 bases not matched to a gene; V was cut back by 8 bases and J by 5 bases. The V gene's germline CDR1 is SQVTM and CDR2 ANQGSEA. As DNA, the CDR3 is TGCAGCACCCGAGGACAGGGGTCCAGGGAGACCCAGTACTTC. Amino acid sequence: CSTRGQGSRETQYF.

V is TRBV4-2 and J is TRBJ2-2, with D possibly TRBD1 on 5 matching bases. The CDR3 contains 14 residues. V lost 4 bases and J 6 bases, leaving 12 bases between the germline ends. CDR1 is LGHNA, CDR2 YNFKEQ, per germline. The CDR3 nucleotides are TGTGCCAGCAGCCTAATAGGGGTGGCCGGGGAGCTGTTTTTT. It encodes CASSLIGVAGELFF.

The chain carries TRBV6-6 and TRBJ1-2, with D uncertain. The germline V gene encodes CDR1 MNHNY and CDR2 SVGAGI (reference sequence). Trimming took off 6 bases at V and 3 bases at J, with 8 bases between the two ends. This CDR3 region has 12 residues. In nucleotides, the CDR3 is TGTGCCAGCAGAACAGCTTACTATGGCTACACCTTC. Its translation is CASRTAYYGYTF.

This clone has only a few counts. The gene calls are TRBV7-2 and TRBJ2-7; 11 bases align to TRBD2. CDR1 is SGHTA and CDR2 is FQGNSA in the germline V gene. V lost 0 bases and J lost 6; bases outside the gene matches: 7. The CDR3 is 16 amino acids. This chain's CDR3 is CASSLASGGVRSEQYF. CDR3 nucleotides: TGTGCCAGCAGCTTAGCTAGCGGGGGGGTCCGAAGCGAGCAGTACTTC. The full variable domain, completed using reference TRBV7-2 and TRBJ2-7, is GAGVSQSPSNKVTEKGKDVELRCDPISGHTALYWYRQSLGQGLEFLIYFQGNSAPDKSGLPSDRFSAERTGGSVSTLTIQRTQQEDSAVYLCASSLASGGVRSEQYFGPGTRLTVT.

The gene calls are TRBV29-1 and TRBJ2-2; 9 bases align to TRBD1. CDR1 and CDR2 (germline): SQVTM, ANQGSEA. Trimming removed 6 bases from V and 12 bases from J; junction bases left unmatched: 8. The CDR3 contains 12 residues. The CDR3: CSVLPGQGQLFF. CDR3 in DNA: TGCAGCGTGCTACCGGGACAGGGACAGCTGTTTTTT.

This clone occurred once. The V call is TRBV7-2, the J call TRBJ2-7; no firm D call. The CDR3 runs 14 residues. V was clipped by 4 bases and J by 5 bases, with 15 bases between them. Germline V lookup: CDR1 SGHTA, CDR2 FQGNSA. For the CDR3, the DNA is TGTGCCAGCAGCTATCCAGAGTCGGGCAACGAGCAGTACTTC. It translates to CASSYPESGNEQYF.

This clone occurred a few times. The genes are TRBV29-1 and TRBJ1-5, with TRBD1 identical over 7 bases. Unmatched junction bases numbered 3, after V lost 0 bases and J lost 7 bases. The CDR3 loop spans 13 amino acids. Per the germline V gene, CDR1 is SQVTM and CDR2 is ANQGSEA. This chain's CDR3 is CSVEEAGGQPQHF. The CDR3 region has the DNA TGCAGCGTTGAAGAGGCAGGGGGACAGCCCCAGCATTTT.

As to this clone: At the DNA level, this CDR3 is encoded by other sequences in the same sample as well. This sequence joins TRBV5-1 and TRBJ1-1, with D possibly matching TRBD1 (5 bases). Germline CDR1 reads SGHRS; CDR2 reads YFSETQ. With 4 bases removed from V and 0 bases from J, the gap between germline ends came to 10 bases. The CDR3 loop spans 14 amino acids. CDR3 DNA: TGCGCCAGCAGCCTCCAGGGCGTGAACACTGAAGCTTTCTTT. It is translated as CASSLQGVNTEAFF.